Listed below are T cell receptor beta chains from one sample, sequenced in a study of T-cell memory formation after mild COVID-19. TCRdb analysed the 5' RACE reads with MiXCR anew, one entry per CDR3 protein. The table has 310,000 or so distinct CDR3 sequences, more than 15% seen once. Input material: PBMCs or a T cell subset sorted from them (not recorded which). The receptor set was obtained from a man aged 18-30 years who had mild COVID-19 (a few samples of this study predate the infection). Cell type and time point are not known. CDR3s leave out the opening cysteine and the closing phenylalanine or tryptophan. The D gene is left open where the match is weak.

>-|TRBJ1-4|TRBV12-3/TRBV12-4
ATGPAATVEKLF
>-|TRBJ1-2|TRBV12-3/TRBV12-4
ASSSSDKYGYT
>TRBD1|TRBJ1-2|TRBV15
ATSRDLGQGLNYGYT
>-|TRBJ1-1|TRBV29-1
SALTSWEAF
>TRBD2|TRBJ2-7|TRBV5-6
ASSPGGPYEQY
>-|TRBJ2-3|TRBV7-6
ASSSARGWDTQY
>-|TRBJ1-1|TRBV7-9
ASAVGGGTEAF
>-|TRBJ2-5|TRBV6-2/TRBV6-3
ASRPTGTWGETQY
>-|TRBJ1-1|TRBV5-4
ASSLRDNLNTEAF
>-|TRBJ2-5|TRBV7-7
ASSLGRRGETQY
>-|TRBJ1-5|TRBV5-6
ASTERGNQPQH
>-|TRBJ2-5|TRBV10-3
AISLALGETQY
>TRBD1|TRBJ1-6|TRBV11-2
ASSKTRDRNSPLH
>TRBD1|TRBJ2-2|TRBV6-2/TRBV6-3
ASTDDRGYRELF
>-|TRBJ1-6|TRBV9
ASSVEANNSPLH
>TRBD2|TRBJ2-3|TRBV6-2/TRBV6-3
ASSYGLAGGFSTDTQY
>-|TRBJ2-3|TRBV7-2
ASNRDPTDTQY
>-|TRBJ2-2|TRBV4-3
ASSQGTSNTGELF
>-|TRBJ2-6|TRBV12-3/TRBV12-4
ATTIRGAGANVLT
>-|TRBJ1-1|TRBV20-1
SARVRHTEAF